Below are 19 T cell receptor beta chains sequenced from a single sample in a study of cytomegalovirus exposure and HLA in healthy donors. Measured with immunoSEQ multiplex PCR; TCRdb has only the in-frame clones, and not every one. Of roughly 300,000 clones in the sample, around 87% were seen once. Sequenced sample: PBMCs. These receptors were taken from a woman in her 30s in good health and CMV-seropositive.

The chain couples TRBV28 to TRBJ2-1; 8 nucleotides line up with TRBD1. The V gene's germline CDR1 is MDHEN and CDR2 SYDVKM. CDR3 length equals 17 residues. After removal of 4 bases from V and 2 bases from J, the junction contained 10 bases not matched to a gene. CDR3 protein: CASSSRTGLVTYNEQFF. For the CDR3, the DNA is TGTGCCAGCAGTTCGCGGACAGGGCTTGTTACCTACAATGAGCAGTTCTTC.

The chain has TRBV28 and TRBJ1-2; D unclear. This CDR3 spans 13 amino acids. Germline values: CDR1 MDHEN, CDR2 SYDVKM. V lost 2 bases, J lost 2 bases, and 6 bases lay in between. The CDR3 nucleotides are TGTGCCAGCAGTTTAGCAGAGAACTATGGCTACACCTTC. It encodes CASSLAENYGYTF.

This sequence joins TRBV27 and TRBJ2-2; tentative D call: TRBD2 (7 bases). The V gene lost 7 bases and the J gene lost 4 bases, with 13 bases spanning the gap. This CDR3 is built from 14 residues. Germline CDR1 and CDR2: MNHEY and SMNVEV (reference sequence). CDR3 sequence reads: CASNNRGATGELFF. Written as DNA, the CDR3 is TGTGCCAGCAACAACCGGGGGGCCACCGGGGAGCTGTTTTTT.

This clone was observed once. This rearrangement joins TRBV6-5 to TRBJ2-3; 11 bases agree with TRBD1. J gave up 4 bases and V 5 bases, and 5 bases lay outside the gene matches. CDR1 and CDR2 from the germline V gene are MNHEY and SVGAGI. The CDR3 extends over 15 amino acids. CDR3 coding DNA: TGTGCCAGCAGTCCGGGGACAGGGGGGTCAGATACGCAGTATTTT. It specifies CASSPGTGGSDTQYF.

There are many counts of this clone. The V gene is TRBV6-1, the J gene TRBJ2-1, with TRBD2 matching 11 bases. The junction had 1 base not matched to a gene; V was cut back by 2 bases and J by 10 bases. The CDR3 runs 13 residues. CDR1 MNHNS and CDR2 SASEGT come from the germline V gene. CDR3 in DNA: TGTGCCAGCAGTGAACTAGCGGGGGGAGAGCAGTTCTTC. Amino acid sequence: CASSELAGGEQFF.

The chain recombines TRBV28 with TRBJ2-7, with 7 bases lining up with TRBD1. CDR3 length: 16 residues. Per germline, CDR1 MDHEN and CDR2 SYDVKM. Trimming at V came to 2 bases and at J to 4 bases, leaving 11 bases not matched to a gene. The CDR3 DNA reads TGTGCCAGCAGTTTACCTGGGACAGCCCAGTCATACGAGCAGTACTTC. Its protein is CASSLPGTAQSYEQYF. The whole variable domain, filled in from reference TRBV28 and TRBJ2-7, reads DVKVTQSSRYLVKRTGEKVFLECVQDMDHENMFWYRQDPGLGLRLIYFSYDVKMKEKGDIPEGYSVSREKKERFSLILESASTNQTSMYLCASSLPGTAQSYEQYFGPGTRLTVT.

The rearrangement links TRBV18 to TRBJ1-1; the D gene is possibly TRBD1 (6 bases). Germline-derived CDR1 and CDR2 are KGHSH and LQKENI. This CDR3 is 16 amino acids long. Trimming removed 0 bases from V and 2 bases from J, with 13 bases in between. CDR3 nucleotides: TGTGCCAGCTCACCACCGGTAGGGGGGCACAACACTGAAGCTTTCTTT. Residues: CASSPPVGGHNTEAFF.

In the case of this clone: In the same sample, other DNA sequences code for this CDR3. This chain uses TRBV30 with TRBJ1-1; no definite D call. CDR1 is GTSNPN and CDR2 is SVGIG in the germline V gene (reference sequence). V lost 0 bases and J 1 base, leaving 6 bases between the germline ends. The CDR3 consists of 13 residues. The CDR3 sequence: CAWSVTQNTEAFF. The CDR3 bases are TGTGCCTGGAGTGTAACCCAGAACACTGAAGCTTTCTTT.

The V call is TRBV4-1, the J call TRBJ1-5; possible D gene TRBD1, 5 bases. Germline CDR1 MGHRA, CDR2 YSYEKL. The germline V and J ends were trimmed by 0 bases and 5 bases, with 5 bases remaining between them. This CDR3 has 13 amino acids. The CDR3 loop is CASSQDRDQPQHF. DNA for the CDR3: TGCGCCAGCAGCCAAGACAGGGATCAGCCCCAGCATTTT.

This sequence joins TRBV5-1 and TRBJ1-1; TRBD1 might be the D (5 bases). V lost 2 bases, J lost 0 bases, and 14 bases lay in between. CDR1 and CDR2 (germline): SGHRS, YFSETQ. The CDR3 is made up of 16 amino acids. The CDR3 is CASSFPRVGMNTEAFF. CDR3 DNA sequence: TGCGCCAGCAGCTTCCCCAGGGTTGGCATGAACACTGAAGCTTTCTTT.

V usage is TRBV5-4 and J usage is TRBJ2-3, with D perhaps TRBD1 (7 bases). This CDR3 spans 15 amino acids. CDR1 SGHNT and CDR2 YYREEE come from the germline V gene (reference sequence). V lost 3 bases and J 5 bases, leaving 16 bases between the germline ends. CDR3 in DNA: TGTGCCAGCAGCTCGAAAACAGGGGACTTAGATACGCAGTATTTT. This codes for CASSSKTGDLDTQYF. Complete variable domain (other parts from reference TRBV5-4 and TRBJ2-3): ETGVTQSPTHLIKTRGQQVTLRCSSQSGHNTVSWYQQALGQGPQFIFQYYREEENGRGNFPPRFSGLQFPNYSSELNVNALELDDSALYLCASSSKTGDLDTQYFGPGTRLTVL.

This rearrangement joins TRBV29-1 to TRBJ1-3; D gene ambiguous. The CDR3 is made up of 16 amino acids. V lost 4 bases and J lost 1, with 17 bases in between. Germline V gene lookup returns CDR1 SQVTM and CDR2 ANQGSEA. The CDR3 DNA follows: TGCAGCGTTGTTGGGTTCACGGCCCGTTCTGGAAACACCATATATTTT. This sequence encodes CSVVGFTARSGNTIYF.

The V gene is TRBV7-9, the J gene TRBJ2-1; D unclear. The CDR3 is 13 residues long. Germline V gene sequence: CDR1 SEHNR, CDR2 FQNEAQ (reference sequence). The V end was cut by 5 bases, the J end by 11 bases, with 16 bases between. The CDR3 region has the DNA TGTGCCAGCAGCGTAGAGCCACACGTAAAGCAGTTCTTC. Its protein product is CASSVEPHVKQFF.

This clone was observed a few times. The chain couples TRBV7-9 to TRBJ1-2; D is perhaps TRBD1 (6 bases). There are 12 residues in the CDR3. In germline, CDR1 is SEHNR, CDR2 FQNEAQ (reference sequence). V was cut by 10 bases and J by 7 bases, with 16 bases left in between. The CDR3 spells CATLGGRGGYTF. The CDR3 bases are TGTGCCACCCTGGGGGGGCGAGGTGGCTACACCTTC.

CDR3 in amino acids: CASSVEGVPRETQYF. The CDR3 bases are TGTGCCAGCAGCGTAGAGGGGGTCCCCAGGGAGACCCAGTACTTC. J is TRBJ2-5 and V is TRBV9; maybe TRBD1 (6 bases). Germline CDR1 and CDR2: SGDLS and YYNGEE. V was clipped by 0 bases and J by 5 bases, with 14 bases between them. The CDR3 extends over 15 amino acids.

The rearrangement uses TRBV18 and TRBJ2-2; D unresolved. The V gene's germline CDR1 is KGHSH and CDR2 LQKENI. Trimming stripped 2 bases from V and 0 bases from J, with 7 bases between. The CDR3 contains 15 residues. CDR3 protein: CASSPAGPNTGELFF. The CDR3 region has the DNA TGTGCCAGCTCACCAGCCGGCCCGAACACCGGGGAGCTGTTTTTT.

The CDR3 DNA follows: TGTGCCAGCAGCCACTCTGGGACCCAAGAGACCCAGTACTTC. It translates to CASSHSGTQETQYF. This chain joins TRBV4-2 and TRBJ2-5; D assignment may be TRBD1 or TRBD2 (5 bases each). Germline V gene data show CDR1 as LGHNA and CDR2 as YNFKEQ. V lost 3 bases to trimming and J lost 1 base, with 9 bases between them. CDR3 size: 14 residues.

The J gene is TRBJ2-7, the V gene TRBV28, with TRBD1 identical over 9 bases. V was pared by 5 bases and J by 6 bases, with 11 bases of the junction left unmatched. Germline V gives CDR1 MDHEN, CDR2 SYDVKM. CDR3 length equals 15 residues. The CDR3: CASSLDRGAPAEQYF. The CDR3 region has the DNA TGTGCCAGCAGTCTTGACAGGGGGGCCCCGGCCGAGCAGTACTTC.

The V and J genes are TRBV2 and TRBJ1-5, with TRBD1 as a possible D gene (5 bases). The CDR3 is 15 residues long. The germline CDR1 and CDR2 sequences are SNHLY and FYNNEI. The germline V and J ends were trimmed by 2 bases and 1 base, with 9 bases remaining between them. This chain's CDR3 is CASSESGESNQPQHF. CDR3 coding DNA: TGTGCCAGCAGTGAATCGGGGGAGAGCAATCAGCCCCAGCATTTT.